This is a list of T cell receptor beta chains from one sample in a study of T cell clonotyping in hematopoietic cell transplantation. Sequencing used immunoSEQ multiplex PCR; TCRdb keeps in-frame clones, though not all of them. The sample has around 11,000 clones; more than 90% are singletons. The sequencing used peripheral blood mononuclear cells, collected before stem cell transplant. The source of these receptors is a middle-aged woman with acute myeloid leukemia. Some clones in this sample may be carry-over from other donors' samples. Both conserved end residues are part of each CDR3. Fields, in order: D gene, CDR3 length, V gene, J gene, clone size, CDR3 protein, CDR3 DNA. The D gene is left open where the match is weak. Some rows have no size entry. The others give once, few or many, or a class for an expanded clone.

d_gene: NA
len: 12
v_gene: TRBV29-1
j_gene: TRBJ1-3
abundance: NA
CDR3aa: CSVEGSGNTIYF
CDR3nt: TGCAGCGTTGAAGGTTCAGGAAACACCATATATTTT

d_gene: NA
len: 15
v_gene: TRBV27
j_gene: TRBJ2-1
abundance: NA
CDR3aa: CASSYQGKQSNEQFF
CDR3nt: TGTGCCAGCAGTTACCAGGGTAAACAATCCAATGAGCAGTTCTTC

d_gene: TRBD1
len: 14
v_gene: TRBV29-1
j_gene: TRBJ2-2
abundance: NA
CDR3aa: CSVGQGADTGELFF
CDR3nt: TGCAGCGTTGGTCAGGGGGCCGACACCGGGGAGCTGTTTTTT

d_gene: NA
len: 11
v_gene: TRBV6-5
j_gene: TRBJ2-5
abundance: NA
CDR3aa: CASRWVETQYF
CDR3nt: TGTGCCAGCAGATGGGTGGAGACCCAGTACTTC

d_gene: NA
len: 15
v_gene: TRBV28
j_gene: TRBJ2-6
abundance: NA
CDR3aa: CASTPAGSGANVLTF
CDR3nt: TGTGCCAGCACCCCGGCGGGCTCTGGGGCCAACGTCCTGACTTTC

d_gene: NA
len: 13
v_gene: TRBV27
j_gene: TRBJ2-2
abundance: NA
CDR3aa: CASRITNTGELFF
CDR3nt: TGTGCCAGCAGAATTACGAACACCGGGGAGCTGTTTTTT

d_gene: NA
len: 12
v_gene: TRBV5-1
j_gene: TRBJ1-1
abundance: NA
CDR3aa: CASRLGNTEAFF
CDR3nt: TGCGCCAGCCGCCTGGGGAACACTGAAGCTTTCTTT

d_gene: NA
len: 14
v_gene: TRBV30
j_gene: TRBJ1-5
abundance: NA
CDR3aa: CAWNSLGSNQPQHF
CDR3nt: TGTGCCTGGAATTCCCTGGGTAGCAATCAGCCCCAGCATTTT

d_gene: NA
len: 13
v_gene: TRBV14
j_gene: TRBJ1-2
abundance: NA
CDR3aa: CASSIRQAYGYTF
CDR3nt: TGTGCCAGCAGCATTCGACAGGCTTATGGCTACACCTTC

d_gene: NA
len: 15
v_gene: TRBV10-1
j_gene: TRBJ2-7
abundance: once
CDR3aa: CASSRMPGVGYEQYF
CDR3nt: TGCGCCAGCAGCCGAATGCCGGGAGTGGGGTACGAGCAGTACTTC

d_gene: TRBD2
len: 16
v_gene: TRBV11-1
j_gene: TRBJ2-3
abundance: NA
CDR3aa: CASSLPASGATDTQYF
CDR3nt: TGTGCCAGCAGCCTACCGGCTAGCGGTGCCACAGATACGCAGTATTTT

d_gene: NA
len: 12
v_gene: TRBV10-2
j_gene: TRBJ2-7
abundance: NA
CDR3aa: CASIDSGYEQYF
CDR3nt: TGCGCCAGCATAGATTCCGGCTACGAGCAGTACTTC

d_gene: TRBD2
len: 18
v_gene: TRBV9
j_gene: TRBJ2-3
abundance: NA
CDR3aa: CASSASRRRSGGSDTQYF
CDR3nt: TGTGCCAGCAGCGCGAGCCGTAGGCGTAGCGGGGGATCGGATACGCAGTATTTT

d_gene: NA
len: 14
v_gene: TRBV5-4
j_gene: TRBJ2-1
abundance: NA
CDR3aa: CASSTGEFYNEQFF
CDR3nt: TGTGCCAGCAGCACCGGAGAGTTCTACAATGAGCAGTTCTTC

d_gene: NA
len: 13
v_gene: TRBV2
j_gene: TRBJ1-2
abundance: few
CDR3aa: CASSQGQDYGYTF
CDR3nt: TGTGCCAGCAGCCAGGGTCAGGACTATGGCTACACCTTC

d_gene: NA
len: 14
v_gene: TRBV30
j_gene: TRBJ1-4
abundance: NA
CDR3aa: CAWSVGVGDEKLFF
CDR3nt: TGTGCCTGGAGTGTTGGAGTGGGCGATGAAAAACTGTTTTTT

d_gene: NA
len: 13
v_gene: TRBV5-5
j_gene: TRBJ1-1
abundance: NA
CDR3aa: CASSVPGVTEAFF
CDR3nt: TGTGCCAGCAGCGTACCGGGAGTCACTGAAGCTTTCTTT

d_gene: NA
len: 12
v_gene: TRBV2
j_gene: TRBJ2-7
abundance: NA
CDR3aa: CASRAGPYEQYF
CDR3nt: TGTGCCAGCAGGGCGGGGCCCTACGAGCAGTACTTC

d_gene: TRBD1
len: 14
v_gene: TRBV9
j_gene: TRBJ2-7
abundance: NA
CDR3aa: CASSVGDSLYEQYF
CDR3nt: TGTGCCAGCAGCGTAGGGGACAGCCTCTACGAGCAGTACTTC

d_gene: TRBD2
len: 19
v_gene: TRBV4-1
j_gene: TRBJ2-2
abundance: NA
CDR3aa: CASSHPGLAGVRVTGELFF
CDR3nt: TGCGCCAGCAGCCATCCGGGACTAGCGGGAGTTCGGGTCACCGGGGAGCTGTTTTTT

d_gene: NA
len: 17
v_gene: TRBV5-4
j_gene: TRBJ2-1
abundance: NA
CDR3aa: CASSSPGAGALYNEQFF
CDR3nt: TGTGCCAGCAGCTCCCCGGGGGCGGGAGCCCTGTACAATGAGCAGTTCTTC

d_gene: NA
len: 11
v_gene: TRBV19
j_gene: TRBJ1-1
abundance: NA
CDR3aa: CASRTGTEAFF
CDR3nt: TGTGCCAGCCGCACAGGGACTGAAGCTTTCTTT

d_gene: TRBD2
len: 17
v_gene: TRBV7-9
j_gene: TRBJ2-2
abundance: NA
CDR3aa: CASSQTGLAENTGELFF
CDR3nt: TGTGCCAGCAGCCAGACGGGACTAGCGGAGAACACCGGGGAGCTGTTTTTT

d_gene: NA
len: 12
v_gene: TRBV30
j_gene: TRBJ1-1
abundance: NA
CDR3aa: CAWDRMNTEAFF
CDR3nt: TGTGCCTGGGACAGGATGAACACTGAAGCTTTCTTT

d_gene: NA
len: 14
v_gene: TRBV27
j_gene: TRBJ1-2
abundance: few
CDR3aa: CASRLQGAHYGYTF
CDR3nt: TGTGCCAGCAGATTACAGGGCGCTCACTATGGCTACACCTTC

d_gene: NA
len: 12
v_gene: TRBV2
j_gene: TRBJ2-7
abundance: NA
CDR3aa: CASSEGTGEQYF
CDR3nt: TGTGCCAGCAGTGAAGGGACCGGGGAGCAGTACTTC

d_gene: TRBD1
len: 15
v_gene: TRBV29-1
j_gene: TRBJ2-5
abundance: NA
CDR3aa: CSVEEGAGGEETQYF
CDR3nt: TGCAGCGTTGAAGAAGGGGCAGGGGGTGAAGAGACCCAGTACTTC

d_gene: NA
len: 15
v_gene: TRBV7-9
j_gene: TRBJ2-7
abundance: NA
CDR3aa: CASSLDGGPSYEQYF
CDR3nt: TGTGCCAGCAGCTTAGACGGGGGGCCCTCCTACGAGCAGTACTTC

d_gene: TRBD1
len: 13
v_gene: TRBV30
j_gene: TRBJ2-7
abundance: NA
CDR3aa: CAWSGTGGYEQYF
CDR3nt: TGTGCCTGGAGCGGGACAGGGGGTTACGAGCAGTACTTC

d_gene: NA
len: 13
v_gene: TRBV5-6
j_gene: TRBJ2-7
abundance: once
CDR3aa: CASSFAGSYEQYF
CDR3nt: TGTGCCAGCAGCTTTGCAGGTTCTTACGAGCAGTACTTC

d_gene: TRBD1
len: 13
v_gene: TRBV29-1
j_gene: TRBJ2-7
abundance: NA
CDR3aa: CSVGQGRSYEQYF
CDR3nt: TGCAGCGTAGGACAGGGACGGTCCTACGAGCAGTACTTC